The 11 T cell receptor beta chains reported below all come from one sample, sequenced in a study of OX40 agonist ivuxolimab in advanced cancers. Sequencing used immunoSEQ multiplex PCR; TCRdb keeps in-frame clones, though not all of them. This sample has 87,000 or so clones, with 80% to 90% found just once. The source was CD4+ or CD8+ T cells sorted from blood, collected in a trial of the OX40 agonist ivuxolimab. These receptors were collected from an adult with an advanced solid tumor such as melanoma, head and neck, liver or kidney cancer.

This chain links TRBV4-1 with TRBJ2-2; D ambiguous. Trimming pared 2 bases from V and 5 bases from J, leaving 6 bases between. Germline V gives CDR1 MGHRA, CDR2 YSYEKL. This CDR3 contains 13 residues. The CDR3 protein is CASSQQPTGELFF. Here the CDR3 DNA reads TGCGCCAGCAGCCAACAACCTACCGGGGAGCTGTTTTTT.

The CDR3 loop reads CASSMDSSDYEQYF. The CDR3 nucleotides are TGCGCCAGCAGCATGGACAGTTCCGACTACGAGCAGTACTTC. The V and J genes are TRBV5-1 and TRBJ2-7; D is perhaps TRBD1 (6 bases). The germline gives CDR1 SGHRS, CDR2 YFSETQ. V was trimmed by 4 bases and J by 3 bases, leaving 14 bases between them. The CDR3 totals 14 residues.

V is TRBV7-2 and J is TRBJ2-4; 7 bases are a match to TRBD2. The CDR3 is 15 amino acids. J gave up 10 bases and V 1 base, and 10 bases lay outside the gene matches. Germline-derived CDR1 and CDR2 are SGHTA and FQGNSA. CDR3: CASSLVLAVDGIQYF. CDR3 DNA: TGTGCCAGCAGCTTAGTCCTAGCGGTCGATGGGATTCAGTACTTC.

This rearrangement joins TRBV5-6 to TRBJ1-2; 10 bases match TRBD1. CDR1 and CDR2 (germline): SGHDT, YYEEEE. The junction had 10 bases not matched to a gene; V was cut back by 2 bases and J by 6 bases. CDR3 length: 16 amino acids. The CDR3 loop reads CASSLPQGQGFHGYTF. Here the CDR3 DNA reads TGTGCCAGCAGCTTACCTCAGGGACAGGGGTTCCATGGCTACACCTTC.

This chain connects TRBV19 to TRBJ2-1; D gene unclear. This CDR3 contains 15 residues. V lost 3 bases and J lost 0, with 9 bases in between. CDR1 is LNHDA and CDR2 is SQIVND in the germline V gene (reference sequence). CDR3 loop: CASSIGASSYNEQFF. The CDR3 DNA sequence: TGTGCCAGTAGTATCGGCGCATCCTCCTACAATGAGCAGTTCTTC.

The table lists this clone with a count of one. The V and J genes are TRBV5-4 and TRBJ2-7, with 8 bases matching TRBD1. Germline lookup yields CDR1 SGHNT and CDR2 YYREEE (reference sequence). V dropped 6 bases and J dropped 0; count of bases not matched to a gene: 8. The CDR3 spans 15 residues. The CDR3 reads CASTSGTGGSYEQYF. In DNA form, the CDR3 reads TGTGCCAGCACCTCCGGGACAGGAGGCTCCTACGAGCAGTACTTC.

This chain connects TRBV5-1 to TRBJ2-1, with 10 bases lining up with TRBD2. The germline gives CDR1 SGHRS, CDR2 YFSETQ. The CDR3 extends over 15 amino acids. V shed 0 bases and J 14 bases; nucleotides not matched to a gene: 11. The CDR3 spells CASSLAQLAGGVKFF. CDR3 DNA: TGCGCCAGCAGCTTGGCCCAGTTAGCGGGAGGCGTGAAGTTCTTC.

Here the CDR3 reads CASSPDRVFGGYTF. The CDR3, as DNA: TGCGCCAGCAGCCCGGACAGGGTGTTCGGTGGCTACACCTTC. The chain carries TRBV5-1 and TRBJ1-2; 8 nucleotides align to TRBD1. The CDR3 spans 14 residues. CDR1 is SGHRS and CDR2 is YFSETQ in the germline V gene. J lost 7 bases, V lost 4 bases, and 9 bases had no gene match.

The V and J genes are TRBV5-8 and TRBJ2-3, with 9 bases fitting TRBD2. The germline CDR1 and CDR2 sequences are SGHTS and YDEGEE. J lost 3 bases, V lost 4 bases, and 3 bases had no gene match. The CDR3 has 14 residues. CDR3 nucleotides: TGTGCCAGCAGCCTGAGCGGGGGGACAGATACGCAGTATTTT. Translation gives CASSLSGGTDTQYF.

CDR3 sequence (DNA): TGTGCCAGCAGTGATCGGGACTCCGCAATTCTAGATACGCAGTATTTT. Encoded protein: CASSDRDSAILDTQYF. This sequence joins TRBV2 and TRBJ2-3, with a weak D call TRBD2 (6 bases). Trimming removed 3 bases at V and 5 bases at J, with 18 bases between. The CDR3 runs 16 residues. Germline values: CDR1 SNHLY, CDR2 FYNNEI.

This rearrangement joins TRBV2 to TRBJ2-2; D is unclear. The CDR3 runs 15 residues. Trimming took off 4 bases at V and 0 bases at J, with 9 bases between the two ends. CDR1 is SNHLY, CDR2 FYNNEI, per germline. CDR3 nucleotides: TGTGCCAGCAGTGGGGCAAGCGCGAACACCGGGGAGCTGTTTTTT. Protein: CASSGASANTGELFF.